Below, 25 T cell receptor beta chains from the same sample are listed, as sequenced in a study of blood T cells in healthy people across ages. Combining a sample-barcoded 5' primer with a J-beta primer mix, a second PCR ran for roughly 7 to 11 cycles. TCRdb itself ran the 5' RACE reads through MiXCR, one entry per CDR3 protein. Of roughly 1,500,000 distinct CDR3 sequences detected, 42% appear once; the ten largest clones hold 7% to 9.5%. The sequencing input was blood. All receptors derive from a woman in her late teens or twenties in good health.

The genes are TRBV20-1 and TRBJ2-1; 16 nucleotides agree with TRBD2. Germline V gives CDR1 DFQATT, CDR2 SNEGSKA (reference sequence). The CDR3 runs 15 residues. Trimming cost V 1 base and J 8 bases; bases outside gene matches: 2. CDR3 sequence (DNA): TGCAGTGCTAGAGCCGGGACTAGCGGGAGGGATGAGCAGTTCTTC. Residues: CSARAGTSGRDEQFF.

This clonotype showed up just a few times. V is TRBV12-3 or TRBV12-4 and J is TRBJ2-1; TRBD2 matches at 10 bases. Trimming removed 0 bases from V and 4 bases from J; junction bases left unmatched: 0. CDR3 size: 15 residues. CDR3 sequence reads: CASSLATSGYNEQFF. CDR3 bases: TGTGCCAGCAGTTTAGCGACTAGCGGGTACAATGAGCAGTTCTTC.

A single count supports this clonotype. This chain joins TRBV5-1 and TRBJ1-2; D gene uncertain. Germline CDR1 is SGHRS and CDR2 is YFSETQ. The CDR3 extends over 12 amino acids. Trimming took 5 bases from V and 4 from J, leaving 9 bases between them. The CDR3 bases are TGCGCCAGCAGGAGGGAGAGCTATGGCTACACCTTC. Translated: CASRRESYGYTF.

This clonotype was recorded a few times. This chain uses TRBV7-2 with TRBJ1-5; TRBD1 agrees at 7 bases. This CDR3 comprises 16 residues. Germline loops: CDR1 SGHTA, CDR2 FQGNSA. The V and J ends lost 0 bases and 4 bases, in that order; junction bases with no gene match: 6. The CDR3 loop reads CASSLAQAGGNQPQHF. The CDR3 nucleotides are TGTGCCAGCAGCTTAGCCCAGGCAGGGGGAAATCAGCCCCAGCATTTT.

This clonotype was picked up a small number of times. CDR3 residues: CASSSQGVGNQPQHF. The DNA of the CDR3 is TGTGCCAGCAGTTCACAGGGGGTTGGCAATCAGCCCCAGCATTTT. The rearrangement joins TRBV7-9 to TRBJ1-5, with 8 bases that match TRBD1. CDR3 length: 15 amino acids. Trimming took 6 bases from V and 2 from J; bases not matched to a gene: 6. Germline CDR1 is SEHNR and CDR2 is FQNEAQ (reference sequence).

The rearrangement uses TRBV6-7 and TRBJ2-3, with D uncertain. TRBV6-7 is filed as an ORF, its function uncertain. The CDR3 is 15 amino acids. Trimming pared 0 bases from V and 0 bases from J, leaving 7 bases between. Here the CDR3 reads CASSYSPPSTDTQYF. The CDR3 DNA is TGTGCCAGCAGTTACTCCCCTCCTAGCACAGATACGCAGTATTTT.

This chain joins TRBV6-6 and TRBJ2-5, with unresolved D. The CDR3 totals 16 residues. Per germline, CDR1 MNHNY and CDR2 SVGAGI (reference sequence). Between the trimmed V and J ends, which lost 0 bases and 2 bases, there was a span of 13 bases. As DNA, the CDR3 is TGTGCCAGCAGTTACTCGAGTGTAGCTAGACAAGAGACCCAGTACTTC. This gives the protein CASSYSSVARQETQYF.

This clonotype was counted only a few times. The rearrangement links TRBV5-1 to TRBJ2-1; TRBD2 aligns across 10 bases. The DNA matches TRBJ2-7 better at its end, which makes the J call doubtful. There are 18 residues in the CDR3. Germline V gene sequence: CDR1 SGHRS, CDR2 YFSETQ. This CDR3 reads CASSLTSGTTPIYNEQYF. The CDR3 DNA is TGCGCCAGCAGCTTAACTAGCGGGACCACCCCCATCTACAATGAGCAGTACTTC.

The J gene is TRBJ2-4, the V gene TRBV6-1, with D possibly matching TRBD2 (7 bases). The J call may be wrong; the DNA end is better matched by TRBJ2-7. CDR1 and CDR2 from the germline V gene are MNHNS and SASEGT. The CDR3 has 15 amino acids. CDR3 sequence (DNA): TGTGCCAGCAGTGGCCAAGGTGGCGGGGGCAACGAGCAGTACTTC. It translates to CASSGQGGGGNEQYF.

This clonotype was counted only a few times. The chain carries TRBV6-5 and TRBJ1-6; D ambiguous. Between the trimmed V and J ends, which lost 5 bases and 3 bases, there was a span of 8 bases. The CDR3 totals 14 residues. Per germline, CDR1 MNHEY and CDR2 SVGAGI. CDR3 coding DNA: TGTGCCAGCAGTGCTCTCAACTATAATTCACCCCTCCACTTT. This sequence encodes CASSALNYNSPLHF.

The chain combines TRBV20-1 with TRBJ2-7; 9 nucleotides line up with TRBD2. CDR1 DFQATT and CDR2 SNEGSKA come from the germline V gene (reference sequence). After removal of 7 bases from V and 3 bases from J, the junction contained 13 bases not matched to a gene. This CDR3 contains 15 residues. CDR3 amino acids: CSVESLVAGVYEQYF. DNA of the CDR3: TGCAGTGTCGAGAGTCTCGTAGCGGGGGTCTACGAGCAGTACTTC.

This chain links TRBV3-1 with TRBJ2-2; 11 bases are a match to TRBD2. In germline, CDR1 is LGHDT, CDR2 YNNKEL (reference sequence). The CDR3 is 17 amino acids. J gave up 4 bases and V 1 base, and 5 bases lay outside the gene matches. The CDR3, as DNA: TGTGCCAGCAGCCAAGTAGCGGGAGGGCCTAGCACCGGGGAGCTGTTTTTT. This encodes CASSQVAGGPSTGELFF.

This clonotype was seen repeatedly, ten times or more. This chain connects TRBV20-1 to TRBJ2-3, with no clear D. V was clipped by 5 bases and J by 3 bases, with 3 bases between them. CDR3 length equals 10 residues. Germline V gene data show CDR1 as DFQATT and CDR2 as SNEGSKA (reference sequence). CDR3 region: CSAYTDTQYF. The CDR3 coding sequence is TGCAGTGCTTATACAGATACGCAGTATTTT.

The J gene is TRBJ2-2, the V gene TRBV2; no reliable D call. V was cut by 6 bases and J by 1 base, with 9 bases left in between. The CDR3 has 14 amino acids. The germline V gene encodes CDR1 SNHLY and CDR2 FYNNEI. The CDR3 loop reads CASRGVVNTGELFF. The CDR3 DNA sequence: TGTGCCAGCAGAGGAGTAGTGAACACCGGGGAGCTGTTTTTT.

This clonotype appeared a few times. This chain uses TRBV4-1 with TRBJ2-1; 10 bases line up with TRBD2. The CDR3 extends over 17 amino acids. From germline, CDR1 is MGHRA and CDR2 YSYEKL. V shed 4 bases, J shed 2 bases, and the junction held 8 bases outside the gene matches. CDR3 DNA sequence: TGCGCCAGCAGCCGCACCCCCGGGACTAGCGCCTACAATGAGCAGTTCTTC. Its protein product is CASSRTPGTSAYNEQFF.

This chain uses TRBV7-9 with TRBJ2-5; 10 nucleotides match TRBD1. The CDR3 sequence is 16 residues long. The V gene end was trimmed by 3 bases and the J gene end by 0 bases; junction bases not matched to a gene: 4. Germline V gene data show CDR1 as SEHNR and CDR2 as FQNEAQ (reference sequence). The CDR3 DNA follows: TGTGCCAGCAGCTTGGGGGACAGGGGTCACCAAGAGACCCAGTACTTC. Its protein is CASSLGDRGHQETQYF.

This sequence joins TRBV3-1 and TRBJ2-2; TRBD2 agrees at 7 bases. Germline assignment: CDR1 LGHDT and CDR2 YNNKEL (reference sequence). Trimming at V came to 1 base and at J to 3 bases, leaving 2 bases not matched to a gene. There are 15 residues in the CDR3. CDR3 in amino acids: CASSQAGGYTGELFF. CDR3 coding DNA: TGTGCCAGCAGCCAAGCGGGAGGATACACCGGGGAGCTGTTTTTT. The full variable domain, rest sourced from reference TRBV3-1 and TRBJ2-2, is DTAVSQTPKYLVTQMGNDKSIKCEQNLGHDTMYWYKQDSKKFLKIMFSYNNKELIINETVPNRFSPKSPDKAHLNLHINSLELGDSAVYFCASSQAGGYTGELFFGEGSRLTVL.

This clonotype was seen more than once but under ten times. The rearrangement uses TRBV12-3 or TRBV12-4 and TRBJ2-1, with D perhaps TRBD1 or TRBD2 (5 bases each). The V gene lost 8 bases and the J gene lost 5 bases, with 16 bases spanning the gap. There are 14 residues in the CDR3. The CDR3 region is CASRRQGVHNEQFF. The CDR3 region has the DNA TGTGCCAGCCGCCGGCAGGGAGTCCACAATGAGCAGTTCTTC.

The chain is built from TRBV4-1 and TRBJ2-3, with a tentative D call TRBD2 (6 bases). CDR1 and CDR2 from the germline V gene are MGHRA and YSYEKL. V was shortened by 1 base and J by 3 bases, with 17 bases between the two germline ends. This CDR3 is built from 17 residues. The CDR3 nucleotides read TGCGCCAGCAGCCAAGCCCAGGGAGGAATTGGGACAGATACGCAGTATTTT. Translated: CASSQAQGGIGTDTQYF.

CDR3 nucleotides: TGTGCCTGGGGGACAACTGGCGACGAGCAGTACTTC. Protein: CAWGTTGDEQYF. The chain is built from TRBV30 and TRBJ2-7, with a weak D call TRBD1 (6 bases). This CDR3 contains 12 residues. V lost 5 bases and J 5 bases, leaving 13 bases between the germline ends. From germline, CDR1 is GTSNPN and CDR2 SVGIG (reference sequence).

The chain combines TRBV7-6 with TRBJ2-7, with TRBD2 matching over 10 bases. V trimming: 4 bases; J trimming: 1 base; junction bases outside the gene matches: 4. This CDR3 has 15 amino acids. Germline loops: CDR1 SGHVS, CDR2 FNYEAQ. The CDR3 DNA reads as TGTGCCAGCAGCTCTGGGACTAGCGAATCCTACGAGCAGTACTTC. Its translation is CASSSGTSESYEQYF.

Note on this clonotype: The CDR3 ends on some other residue instead of the conserved phenylalanine or tryptophan, so this is likely a read error. This chain connects TRBV25-1 to TRBJ2-7; TRBD2 aligns across 7 bases. Germline CDR1 MGHDK, CDR2 SYGVNS. This CDR3 contains 14 residues. V shed 5 bases, J shed 1 base, and the junction held 5 bases outside the gene matches. Written as DNA, the CDR3 is TGTGCCAGCAGTCCCCTGGGGGGGTCCTACGAGCAGTACTTA. It specifies CASSPLGGSYEQYL.

Regarding this clonotype: A read error may account for a junction end that differs from germline. CDR3 in amino acids: CASSRGSATSSYNERFF. The CDR3 DNA is TGTGCCAGCAGCAGGGGCTCAGCGACAAGCTCCTACAATGAGCGGTTCTTC. The V and J genes are TRBV5-4 and TRBJ2-1, with D maybe TRBD1 (5 bases). CDR3 length: 17 amino acids. Per germline, CDR1 SGHNT and CDR2 YYREEE (reference sequence).

There are a few counts of this clonotype. This chain joins TRBV6-5 and TRBJ2-7; D is unclear. CDR3 length equals 18 residues. Germline V CDR1 and CDR2: MNHEY, SVGAGI. V lost 5 bases and J lost 6, with 29 bases in between. CDR3 sequence reads: CASSHRSAYALKPSEQYF. CDR3 coding DNA: TGTGCCAGCAGTCACCGATCGGCCTACGCCCTGAAGCCCTCCGAGCAGTACTTC.

The V and J genes are TRBV27 and TRBJ2-7; 15 bases agree with TRBD2. The ends lost 2 bases at V and 6 bases at J; junction bases unmatched: 2. CDR1 and CDR2 (germline): MNHEY, SMNVEV (reference sequence). This CDR3 has 15 amino acids. The CDR3 spells CASSLGGLAGGEQYF. CDR3 DNA sequence: TGTGCCAGCAGTTTAGGGGGACTAGCGGGAGGCGAGCAGTACTTC.